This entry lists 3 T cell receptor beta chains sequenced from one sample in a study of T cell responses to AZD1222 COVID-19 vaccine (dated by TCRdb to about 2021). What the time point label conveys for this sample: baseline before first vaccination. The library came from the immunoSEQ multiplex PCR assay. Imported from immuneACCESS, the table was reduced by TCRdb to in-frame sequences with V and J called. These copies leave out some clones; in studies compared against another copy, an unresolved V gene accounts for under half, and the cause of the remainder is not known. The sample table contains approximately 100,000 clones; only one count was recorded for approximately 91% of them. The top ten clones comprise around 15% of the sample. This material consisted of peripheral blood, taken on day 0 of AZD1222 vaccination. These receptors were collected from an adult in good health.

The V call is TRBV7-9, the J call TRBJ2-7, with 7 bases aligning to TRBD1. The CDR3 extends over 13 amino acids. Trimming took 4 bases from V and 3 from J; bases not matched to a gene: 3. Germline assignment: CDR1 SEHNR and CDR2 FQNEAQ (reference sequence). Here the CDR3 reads CASSSGQHYEQYF. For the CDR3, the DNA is TGTGCCAGCAGCTCGGGACAGCACTACGAGCAGTACTTC. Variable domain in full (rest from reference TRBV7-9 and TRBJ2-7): DTGVSQNPRHKITKRGQNVTFRCDPISEHNRLYWYRQTLGQGPEFLTYFQNEAQLEKSRLLSDRFSAERPKGSFSTLEIQRTEQGDSAMYLCASSSGQHYEQYFGPGTRLTVT.

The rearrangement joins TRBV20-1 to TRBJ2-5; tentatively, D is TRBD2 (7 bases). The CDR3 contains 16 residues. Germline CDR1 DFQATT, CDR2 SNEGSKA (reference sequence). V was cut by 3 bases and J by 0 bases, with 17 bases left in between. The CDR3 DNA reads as TGCAGTGCTAGTGGTCGCGGGGGCGTGTACCAAGAGACCCAGTACTTC. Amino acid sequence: CSASGRGGVYQETQYF.

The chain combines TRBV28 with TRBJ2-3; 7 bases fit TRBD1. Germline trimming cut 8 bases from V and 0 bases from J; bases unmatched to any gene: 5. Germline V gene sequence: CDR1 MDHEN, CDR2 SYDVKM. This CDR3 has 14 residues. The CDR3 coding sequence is TGTGCCAGCCTAGGGACAGTCAGCACAGATACGCAGTATTTT. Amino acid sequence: CASLGTVSTDTQYF. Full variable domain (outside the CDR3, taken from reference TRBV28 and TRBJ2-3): DVKVTQSSRYLVKRTGEKVFLECVQDMDHENMFWYRQDPGLGLRLIYFSYDVKMKEKGDIPEGYSVSREKKERFSLILESASTNQTSMYLCASLGTVSTDTQYFGPGTRLTVL.